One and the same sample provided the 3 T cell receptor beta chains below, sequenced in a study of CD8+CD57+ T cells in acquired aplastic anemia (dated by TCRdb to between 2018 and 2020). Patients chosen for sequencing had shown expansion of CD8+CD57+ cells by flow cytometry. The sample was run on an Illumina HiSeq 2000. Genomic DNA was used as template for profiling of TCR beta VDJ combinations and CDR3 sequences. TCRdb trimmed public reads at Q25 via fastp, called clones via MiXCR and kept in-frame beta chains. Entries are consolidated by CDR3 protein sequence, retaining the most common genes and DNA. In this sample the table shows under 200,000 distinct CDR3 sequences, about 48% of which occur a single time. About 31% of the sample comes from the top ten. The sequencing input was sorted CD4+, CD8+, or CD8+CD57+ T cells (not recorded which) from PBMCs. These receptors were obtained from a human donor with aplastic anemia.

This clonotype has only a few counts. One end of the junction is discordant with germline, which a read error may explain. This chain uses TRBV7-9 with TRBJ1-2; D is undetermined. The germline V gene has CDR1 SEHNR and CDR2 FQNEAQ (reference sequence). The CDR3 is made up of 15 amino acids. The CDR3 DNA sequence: TGTGCCAGCAGGCCTTCGATGGTCGCTAAGTATGGCTACACCTTC. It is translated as CASRPSMVAKYGYTF.

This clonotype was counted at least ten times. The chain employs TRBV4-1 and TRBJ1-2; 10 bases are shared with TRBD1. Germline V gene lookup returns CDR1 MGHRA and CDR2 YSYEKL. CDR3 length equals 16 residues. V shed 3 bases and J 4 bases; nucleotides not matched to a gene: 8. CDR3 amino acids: CASSHAGTGDLYGYTF. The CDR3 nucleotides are TGCGCCAGCAGCCATGCCGGGACAGGGGATCTCTATGGCTACACCTTC.

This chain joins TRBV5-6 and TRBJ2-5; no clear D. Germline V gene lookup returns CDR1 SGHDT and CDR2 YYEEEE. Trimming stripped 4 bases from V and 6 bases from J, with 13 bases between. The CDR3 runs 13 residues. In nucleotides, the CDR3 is TGTGCCAGCAGCCTCATAGGTGCCAAGACCCAGTACTTC. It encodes CASSLIGAKTQYF.